This entry lists 5 T cell receptor beta chains sequenced from one sample in a study of T cells in women clearing cervical HPV infection. Sequencing used immunoSEQ multiplex PCR; TCRdb keeps in-frame clones, though not all of them. This repertoire comprises tens of thousands of clones; its ten largest clones make up 1.2%. Input material: blood buffy coat. The receptors here all came from a woman between 18 and 75 years old with a cervical HPV16 infection that either progressed to CIN3+ or cleared (not recorded which).

As for this clone: The read terminates 3 residues ahead of where the CDR3 ends, so the germline J gene completes it. V gene TRBV30 combines with J gene TRBJ2-1; a weak D match, TRBD1 (6 bases). The CDR3 is 12 residues long. Germline CDR1 is GTSNPN and CDR2 is SVGIG (reference sequence). Deletions cut 7 bases from V and 8 bases from J, with 15 bases between. CDR3 bases read: TGTGCCTCCCTACAGGGAGTACATGAG. Translated: CASLQGVHE. From start to end, the CDR3 is CASLQGVHEQFF.

About this clone: Sequencing ends 3 residues short of the CDR3 end; the germline J gene provides the rest. The rearrangement joins TRBV5-4 to TRBJ1-2; possible D gene TRBD1, 5 bases. Trimming pared 4 bases from V and 3 bases from J, leaving 16 bases between. The V gene's germline CDR1 is SGHNT and CDR2 YYREEE (reference sequence). The CDR3 sequence is 15 residues long. CDR3 sequence: CASSVDSSVDYGYTF. The CDR3 bases that were read are TGTGCCAGCAGCGTAGACAGCTCCGTAGACTATGGC.

Here the CDR3 reads CASSFPSGGSDEQFF. CDR3 DNA, as far as it was read: TGTGCCAGCAGCTTCCCTAGCGGGGGATCGGATGAG. The chain is built from TRBV11-2 and TRBJ2-1; TRBD2 matches at 10 bases. Read coverage stops 3 residues before the CDR3 terminus; the germline J gene supplies the remainder. The trim removed 3 bases at V and 8 bases at J, leaving 7 bases unmatched. Per the germline V gene, CDR1 is SGHAT and CDR2 is FQNNGV. The CDR3 is made up of 15 amino acids. Full variable domain (rest looked up from reference TRBV11-2 and TRBJ2-1): EAGVAQSPRYKIIEKRQSVAFWCNPISGHATLYWYQQILGQGPKLLIQFQNNGVVDDSQLPKDRFSAERLKGVDSTLKIQPAKLEDSAVYLCASSFPSGGSDEQFFGPGTRLTVL.

As to this clone: The CDR3 goes on 3 residues after the read ends, and that part is filled in from the germline J gene. The chain recombines TRBV6-2 or TRBV6-3 with TRBJ2-7; 8 bases map to TRBD1. The CDR3 runs 11 residues. Germline values: CDR1 MNHEY, CDR2 SVGEGT. With V trimmed by 5 bases and J by 6 bases, 0 bases remained unmatched. CDR3 sequence reads: CASSDRGEQYF. The covered CDR3 bases are TGTGCCAGCAGTGACAGGGGCGAG.

Incomplete CDR3 DNA: TGTGCCAGCAGGGACAGCCGTAGCTCCTACGAG. It encodes CASRDSRSSYE. The complete CDR3 protein is CASRDSRSSYEQYF. V usage is TRBV2 and J usage is TRBJ2-7; the D gene is possibly TRBD1 (6 bases). Read coverage stops 3 residues before the CDR3 terminus; the germline J gene supplies the remainder. This CDR3 contains 14 residues. Trimming removed 6 bases at V and 0 bases at J, with 12 bases between. Per the germline V gene, CDR1 is SNHLY and CDR2 is FYNNEI.